One and the same sample provided the 11 T cell receptor beta chains below, sequenced in a study of OX40 agonist ivuxolimab in advanced cancers. Measured with immunoSEQ multiplex PCR; TCRdb has only the in-frame clones, and not every one. The data show tens of thousands of clones, roughly 84% seen once. This material consisted of CD4+ or CD8+ T cells sorted from blood, taken in a trial of the OX40 agonist ivuxolimab. The receptors stem from an adult with an advanced solid tumor such as melanoma, head and neck, liver or kidney cancer.

This clone appeared a few times. The genes are TRBV19 and TRBJ2-6; possible D gene TRBD1, 5 bases. Germline values: CDR1 LNHDA, CDR2 SQIVND (reference sequence). The CDR3 covers 17 residues. The V and J ends lost 6 bases and 2 bases respectively, with 17 bases between them. The CDR3, as DNA: TGTGCCAGTAGCCTAAAAGTCGCGACAGCTGGGGCCAACGTCCTGACTTTC. Translation gives CASSLKVATAGANVLTF.

The chain joins TRBV19 to TRBJ2-3, with a weak D call TRBD2 (5 bases). This CDR3 comprises 13 residues. V was clipped by 6 bases and J by 2 bases, with 9 bases between them. Germline lookup yields CDR1 LNHDA and CDR2 SQIVND (reference sequence). The CDR3 region is CASRGADTDTQYF. The CDR3 coding sequence is TGTGCCAGTAGGGGAGCGGACACAGATACGCAGTATTTT. Based on the CDR3 plus reference TRBV19 and TRBJ2-3, the full variable domain is DGGITQSPKYLFRKEGQNVTLSCEQNLNHDAMYWYRQDPGQGLRLIYYSQIVNDFQKGDIAEGYSVSREKKESFPLTVTSAQKNPTAFYLCASRGADTDTQYFGPGTRLTVL.

This chain connects TRBV19 to TRBJ1-5; D gene uncertain. The V gene lost 8 bases and the J gene lost 3 bases, with 8 bases spanning the gap. Germline CDR1 and CDR2: LNHDA and SQIVND (reference sequence). CDR3 size: 12 residues. The CDR3 region is CASGPDNQPQHF. CDR3 nucleotides: TGTGCCAGTGGCCCAGACAATCAGCCCCAGCATTTT.

The chain couples TRBV5-8 to TRBJ1-2, with D maybe TRBD1 (6 bases). Germline CDR1 reads SGHTS; CDR2 reads YDEGEE. The CDR3 covers 16 residues. Trimming stripped 0 bases from V and 2 bases from J, with 14 bases between. The CDR3 DNA reads as TGTGCCAGCAGCTTGGCCGCGGGGGGGCGGAACTATGGCTACACCTTC. It codes for CASSLAAGGRNYGYTF.

The chain links TRBV5-1 to TRBJ2-1; a possible D gene is TRBD1 (5 bases). Germline V gene lookup returns CDR1 SGHRS and CDR2 YFSETQ. There are 13 residues in the CDR3. The ends were cut back, 2 bases at V and 6 bases at J, with 9 bases in the middle. CDR3 amino acids: CASSLGDPNEQFF. As DNA, the CDR3 is TGCGCCAGCAGCTTAGGGGATCCCAATGAGCAGTTCTTC.

The chain combines TRBV28 with TRBJ2-5; D possibly matches TRBD1 or TRBD2 (5 bases each). CDR3 length: 17 amino acids. Germline CDR1 is MDHEN and CDR2 is SYDVKM. Trimming cost V 5 bases and J 5 bases, with 24 bases left between them. The CDR3 DNA reads TGTGCCAGCAGTCCCAAACGGGGACCGCCTAATTTGGAGACCCAGTACTTC. This sequence encodes CASSPKRGPPNLETQYF.

V and J are TRBV5-1 and TRBJ2-1, with D uncertain. The CDR3 is made up of 14 amino acids. Trimming stripped 0 bases from V and 0 bases from J, with 4 bases between. Per germline, CDR1 SGHRS and CDR2 YFSETQ. The CDR3 protein is CASSLGGSYNEQFF. CDR3 nucleotides: TGCGCCAGCAGCTTGGGCGGCTCCTACAATGAGCAGTTCTTC.

The chain recombines TRBV27 with TRBJ1-1; TRBD1 matches 7 bases. The CDR3 runs to 15 residues. Per germline, CDR1 MNHEY and CDR2 SMNVEV (reference sequence). The V and J ends lost 10 bases and 6 bases, in that order; junction bases with no gene match: 17. CDR3 in amino acids: CATKDTGTAVSEAFF. As DNA, the CDR3 is TGTGCCACCAAAGATACCGGGACAGCCGTCTCTGAAGCTTTCTTT.

The V and J genes are TRBV7-2 and TRBJ1-1; D ambiguous. The CDR3 spans 14 residues. CDR1 SGHTA and CDR2 FQGNSA come from the germline V gene. With 5 bases removed from V and 1 base from J, the gap between germline ends came to 11 bases. CDR3 protein: CASSAHTRNTEAFF. CDR3 bases: TGTGCCAGCAGCGCCCACACACGGAACACTGAAGCTTTCTTT.

The chain is built from TRBV12-5 and TRBJ2-3; 12 nucleotides line up with TRBD2. Germline lookup yields CDR1 LGHNT and CDR2 FRNRAP. The V gene end was trimmed by 6 bases and the J gene end by 7 bases; junction bases not matched to a gene: 8. This CDR3 is built from 15 residues. The CDR3 DNA reads as TGTGCTAGTGGCCCAGGACTAGCGGGATTGAATACGCAGTATTTT. Translating it yields CASGPGLAGLNTQYF.

This clone was found a few times. The J gene is TRBJ1-5, the V gene TRBV7-9, with 12 bases matching TRBD1. V lost 5 bases to trimming and J lost 2 bases; unmatched junction nucleotides: 4. This CDR3 is 16 amino acids long. Germline-derived CDR1 and CDR2 are SEHNR and FQNEAQ (reference sequence). This CDR3 reads CASSVGQGAGNQPQHF. CDR3 nucleotides: TGTGCCAGCAGCGTGGGACAGGGGGCTGGCAATCAGCCCCAGCATTTT.